The 6 T cell receptor beta chains given below trace back to one sample, sequenced in a study of human T cells and chemical hapten exposure. Time point meaning: patch test 3, about 24 weeks after DPC sensitization. Described treatment: therapeutic diphenylcyclopropenone sensitization with weekly scalp DPC. TCRdb analysed the RACE reads with MiXCR anew, one entry per CDR3 protein. This sample yields approximately 88,000 distinct CDR3 sequences, of which 13% are seen a single time; more than 4.5% belongs to the top ten. This specimen was whole blood, taken in connection with sensitization to the hapten diphenylcyclopropenone (DPC). The source is a woman aged 45-59 years with alopecia areata. Some clones in this sample may be carry-over from other donors' samples.

CDR3: CSVERGGREQFF. The CDR3 DNA reads as TGCAGCGTTGAGCGAGGGGGGAGGGAGCAGTTCTTC. The chain uses TRBV29-1 and TRBJ2-1, with D perhaps matching TRBD1 or TRBD2 (6 bases each). In germline, CDR1 is SQVTM, CDR2 ANQGSEA. The CDR3 consists of 12 residues. V lost 3 bases and J 10 bases, leaving 13 bases between the germline ends.

This clonotype was counted many times. The rearrangement links TRBV7-9 to TRBJ2-1; 9 positions agree with TRBD1. Germline V CDR1 and CDR2: SEHNR, FQNEAQ (reference sequence). V lost 0 bases, J lost 3 bases, and 6 bases stayed unmatched. The CDR3 has 17 residues. CDR3 in DNA: TGTGCCAGCAGCTTAGCGGTACAGGGGGCAATCTACAATGAGCAGTTCTTC. As protein: CASSLAVQGAIYNEQFF.

This clonotype was counted ten times or more. The chain combines TRBV11-2 with TRBJ2-5; 7 nucleotides line up with TRBD2. Per germline, CDR1 SGHAT and CDR2 FQNNGV. The CDR3 runs 14 residues. V shed 1 base, J shed 5 bases, and the junction held 4 bases outside the gene matches. The CDR3 DNA sequence: TGTGCCAGCAGCTTAGGAGTCGGGAGGGAGACCCAGTACTTC. This translates into CASSLGVGRETQYF.

This clonotype has at least ten counts. CDR3 in amino acids: CASSLSRSTDTQYF. DNA of the CDR3: TGTGCCAGCAGCTTGAGTCGCAGCACAGATACGCAGTATTTT. The chain couples TRBV7-2 to TRBJ2-3; D unclear. This CDR3 is built from 14 residues. V lost 3 bases to trimming and J lost 0 bases, with 7 bases between them. Germline lookup yields CDR1 SGHTA and CDR2 FQGNSA.

This chain joins TRBV29-1 and TRBJ1-2, with D hard to call. V was pared by 2 bases and J by 3 bases, with 4 bases between. CDR3 length: 11 amino acids. The germline gives CDR1 SQVTM, CDR2 ANQGSEA. CDR3 sequence reads: CSVERDYGYTF. The CDR3 DNA reads TGCAGCGTTGAACGGGACTATGGCTACACCTTC.

This sequence joins TRBV7-9 and TRBJ2-5; 12 positions match TRBD2. The CDR3 covers 16 residues. Germline V gene data show CDR1 as SEHNR and CDR2 as FQNEAQ (reference sequence). The junction had 4 bases not matched to a gene; V was cut back by 5 bases and J by 0 bases. The DNA for the CDR3 is TGTGCCAGCAGCCCTCTAGCGGGAGGGTACCAAGAGACCCAGTACTTC. Translated, it gives CASSPLAGGYQETQYF.